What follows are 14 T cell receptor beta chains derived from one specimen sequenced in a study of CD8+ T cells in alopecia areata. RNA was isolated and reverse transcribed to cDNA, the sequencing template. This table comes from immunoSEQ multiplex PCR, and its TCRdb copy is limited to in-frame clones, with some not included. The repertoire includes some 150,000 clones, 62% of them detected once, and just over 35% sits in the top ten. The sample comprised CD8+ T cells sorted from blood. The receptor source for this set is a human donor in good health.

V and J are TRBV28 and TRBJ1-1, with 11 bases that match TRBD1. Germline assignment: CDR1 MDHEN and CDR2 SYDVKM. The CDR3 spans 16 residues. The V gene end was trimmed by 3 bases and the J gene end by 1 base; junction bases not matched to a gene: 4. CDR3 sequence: CASSFVGTGGNTEAFF. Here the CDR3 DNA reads TGTGCCAGCAGTTTCGTCGGGACAGGGGGGAACACTGAAGCTTTCTTT.

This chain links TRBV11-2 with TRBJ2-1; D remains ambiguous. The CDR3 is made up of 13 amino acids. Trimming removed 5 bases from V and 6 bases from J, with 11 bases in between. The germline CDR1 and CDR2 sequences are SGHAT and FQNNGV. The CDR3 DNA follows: TGTGCCAGCAGCCCGGGCCGCGGCAATGAGCAGTTCTTC. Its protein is CASSPGRGNEQFF.

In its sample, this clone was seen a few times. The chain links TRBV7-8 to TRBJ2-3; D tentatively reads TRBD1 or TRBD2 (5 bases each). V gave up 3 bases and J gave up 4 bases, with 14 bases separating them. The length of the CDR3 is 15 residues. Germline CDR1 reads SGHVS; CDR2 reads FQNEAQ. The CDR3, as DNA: TGTGCCAGCAGCTTCTGGGGGATGGGGGCAGATACGCAGTATTTT. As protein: CASSFWGMGADTQYF.

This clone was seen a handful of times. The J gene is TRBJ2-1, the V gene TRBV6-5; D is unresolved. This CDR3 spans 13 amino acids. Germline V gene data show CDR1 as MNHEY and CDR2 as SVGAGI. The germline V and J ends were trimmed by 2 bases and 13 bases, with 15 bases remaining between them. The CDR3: CASSYRDLHPQFF. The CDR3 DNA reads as TGTGCCAGCAGTTACAGGGATCTACATCCACAGTTCTTC.

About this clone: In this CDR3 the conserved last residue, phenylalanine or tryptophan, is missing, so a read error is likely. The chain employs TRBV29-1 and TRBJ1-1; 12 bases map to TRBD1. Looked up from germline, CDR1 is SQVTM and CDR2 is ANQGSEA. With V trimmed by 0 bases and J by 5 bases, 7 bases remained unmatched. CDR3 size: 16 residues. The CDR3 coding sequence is TGCAGCGTTGAAGACCGGGGACAGGGGGCTGAGACTGAAGCTTTCCTT. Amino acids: CSVEDRGQGAETEAFL.

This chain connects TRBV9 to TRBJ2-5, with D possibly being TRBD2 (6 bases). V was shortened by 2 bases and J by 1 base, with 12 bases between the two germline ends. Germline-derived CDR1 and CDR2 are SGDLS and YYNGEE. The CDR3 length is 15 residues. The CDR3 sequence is CASSVSGDPQETQYF. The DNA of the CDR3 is TGTGCCAGCAGCGTCTCGGGAGATCCCCAAGAGACCCAGTACTTC.

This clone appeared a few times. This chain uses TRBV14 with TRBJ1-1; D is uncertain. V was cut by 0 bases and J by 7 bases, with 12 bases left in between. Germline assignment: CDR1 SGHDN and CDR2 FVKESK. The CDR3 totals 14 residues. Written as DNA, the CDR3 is TGTGCCAGCAGCCAAGAGTTGAGTAGGAATGAAGCTTTCTTT. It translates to CASSQELSRNEAFF.

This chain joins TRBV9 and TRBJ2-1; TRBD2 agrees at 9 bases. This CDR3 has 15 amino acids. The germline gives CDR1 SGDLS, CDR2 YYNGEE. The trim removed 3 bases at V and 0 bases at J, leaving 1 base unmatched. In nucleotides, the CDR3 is TGTGCCAGCAGCGATAGCGGGAGCTCCTACAATGAGCAGTTCTTC. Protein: CASSDSGSSYNEQFF.

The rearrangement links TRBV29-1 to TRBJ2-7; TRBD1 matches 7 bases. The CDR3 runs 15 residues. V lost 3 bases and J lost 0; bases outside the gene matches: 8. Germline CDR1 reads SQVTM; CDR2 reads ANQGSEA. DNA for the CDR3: TGCAGCGTTGAGGCTACCGGACAGGTCTCCTACGAGCAGTACTTC. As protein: CSVEATGQVSYEQYF.

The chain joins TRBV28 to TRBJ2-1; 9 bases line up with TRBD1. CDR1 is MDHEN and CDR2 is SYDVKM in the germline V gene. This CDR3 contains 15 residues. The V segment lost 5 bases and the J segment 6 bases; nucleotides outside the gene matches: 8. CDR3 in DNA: TGTGCCAGCAGTCCCGCGAGACAGGGGGTCAATGAGCAGTTCTTC. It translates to CASSPARQGVNEQFF.

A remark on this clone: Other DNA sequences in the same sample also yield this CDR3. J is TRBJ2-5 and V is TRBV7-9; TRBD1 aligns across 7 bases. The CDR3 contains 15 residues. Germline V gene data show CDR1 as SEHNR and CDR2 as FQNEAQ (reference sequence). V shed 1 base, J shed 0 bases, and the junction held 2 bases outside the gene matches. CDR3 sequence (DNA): TGTGCCAGCAGCTTAGTACAGGGGTACCAAGAGACCCAGTACTTC. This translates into CASSLVQGYQETQYF.

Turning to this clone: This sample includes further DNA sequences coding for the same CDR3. The CDR3 DNA reads as TGTGCCAGCAGCTTCGGGGACAATGAGCAGTTCTTC. This gives the protein CASSFGDNEQFF. The rearrangement links TRBV5-6 to TRBJ2-1, with a weak D call TRBD2 (5 bases). With 2 bases removed from V and 5 bases from J, the gap between germline ends came to 5 bases. The CDR3 has 12 residues. The germline CDR1 and CDR2 sequences are SGHDT and YYEEEE.

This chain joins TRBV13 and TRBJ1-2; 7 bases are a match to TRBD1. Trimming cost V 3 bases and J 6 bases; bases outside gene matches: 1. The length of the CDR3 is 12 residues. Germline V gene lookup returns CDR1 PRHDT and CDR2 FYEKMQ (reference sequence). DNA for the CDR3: TGTGCCAGCAGCTTTACAGGGGATGGCTACACCTTC. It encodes CASSFTGDGYTF.

DNA for the CDR3: TGTGCCAGCAGTGAGAGCCGGAGGGACACTGAAGCTTTCTTT. Translating gives CASSESRRDTEAFF. This chain connects TRBV27 to TRBJ1-1; D is undetermined. The germline V gene encodes CDR1 MNHEY and CDR2 SMNVEV (reference sequence). V lost 5 bases to trimming and J lost 3 bases, with 13 bases between them. This CDR3 contains 14 residues.